These 10 T cell receptor beta chains originate from one sample sequenced in a study of cytomegalovirus exposure and HLA in healthy donors. Researchers ran the PCR with 60 Vbeta and 13 Jbeta primers. Clones were read by immunoSEQ multiplex PCR, and TCRdb kept only the in-frame ones, dropping some. The data contain 150,000 to 250,000 clones, roughly four fifths of them singletons. Input material: PBMCs. Source of these receptors: a boy aged 2 to 10 in good health and CMV-seronegative.

The rearrangement uses TRBV5-4 and TRBJ1-6, with 9 nucleotides matching TRBD1. This CDR3 contains 17 residues. Trimming at V came to 3 bases and at J to 7 bases, leaving 11 bases not matched to a gene. Germline lookup yields CDR1 SGHNT and CDR2 YYREEE (reference sequence). CDR3 coding DNA: TGTGCCAGCAGCTCCCCGCCGGGACAGGGTGGAAATTCACCCCTCCACTTT. It encodes CASSSPPGQGGNSPLHF. Combining the CDR3 with reference TRBV5-4 and TRBJ1-6 gives the whole variable domain ETGVTQSPTHLIKTRGQQVTLRCSSQSGHNTVSWYQQALGQGPQFIFQYYREEENGRGNFPPRFSGLQFPNYSSELNVNALELDDSALYLCASSSPPGQGGNSPLHFGNGTRLTVT.

This rearrangement joins TRBV30 to TRBJ2-5; D is possibly TRBD2 (6 bases). In germline, CDR1 is GTSNPN, CDR2 SVGIG (reference sequence). Trimming shortened V by 3 bases and J by 4 bases, and 24 bases separated the two germline ends. CDR3 length: 17 amino acids. CDR3 DNA: TGTGCCTGGAGCAAAAATCCAGGCCTGGAGGGGCGAGAGACCCAGTACTTC. Protein product: CAWSKNPGLEGRETQYF.

The V and J genes are TRBV11-2 and TRBJ1-1; tentative D call: TRBD1 (6 bases). The CDR3 consists of 13 residues. Trimming took off 5 bases at V and 7 bases at J, with 14 bases between the two ends. Per germline, CDR1 SGHAT and CDR2 FQNNGV. DNA for the CDR3: TGTGCCAGCAGCCATACAGGGTGGAATGAAGCTTTCTTT. Translated, it gives CASSHTGWNEAFF.

J is TRBJ1-2 and V is TRBV10-3; D possibly corresponds to TRBD1 (6 bases). The CDR3 extends over 14 amino acids. In germline, CDR1 is ENHRY, CDR2 SYGVKD. Trimming took 4 bases from V and 3 from J, leaving 12 bases between them. The CDR3 DNA reads TGTGCCATCAGTGCAATAGGGGGTGACTATGGCTACACCTTC. Its protein product is CAISAIGGDYGYTF.

The gene calls are TRBV6-1 and TRBJ2-7; tentatively, D is TRBD2 (7 bases). Germline assignment: CDR1 MNHNS and CDR2 SASEGT. The V and J ends lost 0 bases and 6 bases respectively, with 9 bases between them. The CDR3 totals 13 residues. The CDR3 reads CASSEAGGGEQYF. CDR3 nucleotides: TGTGCCAGCAGTGAAGCAGGGGGGGGCGAGCAGTACTTC.

This chain joins TRBV5-6 and TRBJ2-7; 7 nucleotides match TRBD1. This CDR3 region has 14 residues. Germline V gene lookup returns CDR1 SGHDT and CDR2 YYEEEE. Trimming at V came to 4 bases and at J to 0 bases, leaving 4 bases not matched to a gene. The CDR3 DNA reads as TGTGCCAGCAGCCTAGGGGACAGCTCCTACGAGCAGTACTTC. Its translation: CASSLGDSSYEQYF.

The chain employs TRBV4-3 and TRBJ2-7; D unclear. Germline CDR1 reads LGHNA; CDR2 reads YSLEER. V was shortened by 0 bases and J by 4 bases, with 13 bases between the two germline ends. This CDR3 has 15 amino acids. This CDR3 is CASSQEGLGAYEQYF. Written as DNA, the CDR3 is TGCGCCAGCAGCCAAGAAGGTCTCGGAGCTTACGAGCAGTACTTC.

This clone was seen only once. The DNA of the CDR3 is TGTGCCAGCAGCTTAAATAGTATAGGGTGGCAGGGAGGCGTCTCTGGGGCCAACGTCCTGACTTTC. It codes for CASSLNSIGWQGGVSGANVLTF. This chain connects TRBV13 to TRBJ2-6, with a possible D match to TRBD2 (6 bases). The CDR3 is 22 residues long. The germline V gene has CDR1 PRHDT and CDR2 FYEKMQ (reference sequence). V shed 2 bases and J shed 0 bases, with 26 bases lying between them.

CDR3 DNA: TGCAGTGTCACAGGGTTGGTGGACGCTTTCTTT. Translating gives CSVTGLVDAFF. The chain joins TRBV20-1 to TRBJ1-1, with D maybe TRBD1 (6 bases). CDR3 length equals 11 residues. The germline CDR1 and CDR2 sequences are DFQATT and SNEGSKA (reference sequence). V lost 7 bases, J lost 11 bases, and 17 bases lay in between.

The chain carries TRBV4-3 and TRBJ2-1; TRBD2 agrees at 10 bases. The J segment lost 4 bases and the V segment lost 3 bases, leaving 3 bases of the junction unmatched. CDR1 and CDR2 (germline): LGHNA, YSLEER. The CDR3 is made up of 15 amino acids. CDR3: CASSQERGGYNEQFF. CDR3 in DNA: TGCGCCAGCAGCCAGGAGCGGGGGGGATACAATGAGCAGTTCTTC.